What follows are 22 T cell receptor beta chains derived from one specimen sequenced in a study. TCRdb processed the RT-PCR reads anew with MiXCR; each CDR3 protein has one entry. The profile shows fewer than 800,000 distinct CDR3 sequences, 14% of them singletons. Specimen: memory CD4+ T cells from blood. Receptors were obtained from a female donor in good health, serving as a healthy control.

This clonotype was observed a few times. The CDR3: CSVIRDRNMNTEAFF. DNA of the CDR3: TGCAGCGTCATTAGGGACCGGAACATGAACACTGAAGCTTTCTTT. The genes are TRBV29-1 and TRBJ1-1, with D possibly TRBD1 on 5 matching bases. CDR1 and CDR2 from the germline V gene are SQVTM and ANQGSEA. The CDR3 covers 15 residues. Trimming took off 6 bases at V and 0 bases at J, with 17 bases between the two ends.

At least ten counts were recorded for this clonotype. This chain connects TRBV29-1 to TRBJ2-5; a weak D match, TRBD1 (5 bases). This CDR3 comprises 11 residues. V was shortened by 7 bases and J by 8 bases, with 14 bases between the two germline ends. The germline V gene has CDR1 SQVTM and CDR2 ANQGSEA. DNA of the CDR3: TGCAGCGCTTCTTTGCAGGGTACCCAGTACTTC. It codes for CSASLQGTQYF. Drawing the rest from reference TRBV29-1 and TRBJ2-5, the complete variable domain is SAVISQKPSRDICQRGTSLTIQCQVDSQVTMMFWYRQQPGQSLTLIATANQGSEATYESGFVIDKFPISRPNLTFSTLTVSNMSPEDSSIYLCSASLQGTQYFGPGTRLLVL.

The rearrangement uses TRBV19 and TRBJ2-7; tentative D call: TRBD1 (6 bases). The CDR3 runs 13 residues. Trimming pared 5 bases from V and 4 bases from J, leaving 12 bases between. Germline CDR1 and CDR2: LNHDA and SQIVND (reference sequence). The CDR3 is CASSGTQGYEQYF. The CDR3 DNA is TGTGCCAGTAGTGGAACCCAGGGGTACGAGCAGTACTTC. Full variable domain (outside the CDR3, taken from reference TRBV19 and TRBJ2-7): DGGITQSPKYLFRKEGQNVTLSCEQNLNHDAMYWYRQDPGQGLRLIYYSQIVNDFQKGDIAEGYSVSREKKESFPLTVTSAQKNPTAFYLCASSGTQGYEQYFGPGTRLTVT.

This clonotype was detected many times. This chain connects TRBV20-1 to TRBJ1-1; D uncertain. Trimming shortened V by 2 bases and J by 5 bases, and 24 bases separated the two germline ends. The CDR3 spans 17 residues. Germline CDR1 and CDR2: DFQATT and SNEGSKA (reference sequence). The CDR3, as DNA: TGCAGTGCTAGACCCCGGACCGTCGTTCTGGCGGGTACTGAAGCTTTCTTT. Translation gives CSARPRTVVLAGTEAFF.

This clonotype turned up a few times. The rearrangement links TRBV20-1 to TRBJ2-5; D gene ambiguous. V was trimmed by 2 bases and J by 5 bases, leaving 9 bases between them. CDR1 and CDR2 from the germline V gene are DFQATT and SNEGSKA (reference sequence). The length of the CDR3 is 12 residues. CDR3 loop: CSARSLEETQYF. CDR3 in DNA: TGCAGTGCTAGAAGTTTGGAGGAGACCCAGTACTTC.

This chain links TRBV6-6 with TRBJ2-3, with no clear D. Trimming took off 5 bases at V and 2 bases at J, with 5 bases between the two ends. Germline CDR1 and CDR2: MNHNY and SVGAGI (reference sequence). The length of the CDR3 is 12 residues. The CDR3 sequence is CASSGLTDTQYF. The CDR3 bases are TGTGCCAGCAGTGGCCTCACAGATACGCAGTATTTT.

This clonotype came up a few times. V gene TRBV15 combines with J gene TRBJ2-2; possibly TRBD2 for D (7 bases). The CDR3 extends over 16 amino acids. Deletions cut 3 bases from V and 5 bases from J, with 16 bases between. Germline CDR1 reads LNHNV; CDR2 reads YYDKDF (reference sequence). CDR3 amino acids: CATSRRGGKGTGELFF. The CDR3 DNA reads TGTGCCACCAGCAGGAGGGGGGGGAAAGGGACCGGGGAGCTGTTTTTT.

The chain combines TRBV5-6 with TRBJ1-2; the D is unclear. The V end was cut by 0 bases, the J end by 3 bases, with 21 bases between. Germline V gives CDR1 SGHDT, CDR2 YYEEEE. This CDR3 region has 18 residues. The CDR3 region has the DNA TGTGCCAGCAGCTTGGGGAATTCCTGGGGAAGGCCGGACTATGGCTACACCTTC. As protein: CASSLGNSWGRPDYGYTF.

The rearrangement links TRBV5-4 to TRBJ2-7; D possibly corresponds to TRBD2 (6 bases). V dropped 4 bases and J dropped 2 bases, with 13 bases sitting between them. The CDR3 runs 14 residues. Germline V gene data show CDR1 as SGHNT and CDR2 as YYREEE (reference sequence). For the CDR3, the DNA is TGTGCCAGCAGCCCGGGGAGGTTCACCTACGAGCAGTACTTC. Protein product: CASSPGRFTYEQYF.

This clonotype was observed a handful of times. The chain links TRBV20-1 to TRBJ2-7; 13 bases fit TRBD2. Looked up from germline, CDR1 is DFQATT and CDR2 is SNEGSKA (reference sequence). The trim removed 5 bases at V and 4 bases at J, leaving 17 bases unmatched. This CDR3 comprises 18 residues. The CDR3 protein is CSAGGEDRGTSGIYEQYF. The CDR3 nucleotides are TGCAGTGCTGGGGGAGAGGACAGGGGGACTAGCGGGATTTACGAGCAGTACTTC.

This clonotype was seen a few times. The rearrangement joins TRBV5-1 to TRBJ2-1; 10 nucleotides line up with TRBD1. This CDR3 has 15 residues. Germline V CDR1 and CDR2: SGHRS, YFSETQ. V shed 0 bases, J shed 6 bases, and the junction held 3 bases outside the gene matches. CDR3 region: CASSLGGDRGNEQFF. Here the CDR3 DNA reads TGCGCCAGCAGCTTGGGGGGGGACAGGGGCAATGAGCAGTTCTTC.

In its sample, this clonotype was seen many times. This rearrangement joins TRBV10-1 to TRBJ2-3; 8 bases map to TRBD1. The CDR3 totals 15 residues. The germline CDR1 and CDR2 sequences are WNHNN and SYGVQD (reference sequence). The J segment lost 1 base and the V segment lost 5 bases, leaving 5 bases of the junction unmatched. The CDR3 protein is CASSSGQGRTDTQYF. The CDR3 coding sequence is TGCGCCAGCAGTTCCGGACAGGGCCGCACAGATACGCAGTATTTT.

Ten or more counts support this clonotype. The V gene is TRBV5-1, the J gene TRBJ2-1; the match to TRBD2 covers 14 bases. The V and J ends lost 4 bases and 4 bases, in that order; junction bases with no gene match: 13. The CDR3 is 19 residues long. Germline assignment: CDR1 SGHRS and CDR2 YFSETQ. CDR3 in amino acids: CASSRGPGTSGSVYNEQFF. The CDR3 nucleotides are TGCGCCAGCAGCCGTGGTCCCGGGACTAGCGGGAGCGTGTACAATGAGCAGTTCTTC.

This clonotype was found many times. V usage is TRBV28 and J usage is TRBJ2-1; D gene ambiguous. V lost 1 base and J 0 bases, leaving 7 bases between the germline ends. CDR1 MDHEN and CDR2 SYDVKM come from the germline V gene. The CDR3 sequence is 15 residues long. For the CDR3, the DNA is TGTGCCAGCAGTTTATCAACCGTCTCCTACAATGAGCAGTTCTTC. This encodes CASSLSTVSYNEQFF.

This clonotype has more than one count but fewer than ten. The J gene is TRBJ1-2, the V gene TRBV24-1; D remains unclear. With 4 bases removed from V and 4 bases from J, the gap between germline ends came to 6 bases. The CDR3 has 12 residues. The germline V gene encodes CDR1 KGHDR and CDR2 SFDVKD. In DNA form, the CDR3 reads TGTGCCACCAGTGAGGGCCGCTATGGCTACACCTTC. It specifies CATSEGRYGYTF.

A few counts support this clonotype. This chain joins TRBV19 and TRBJ1-1; D uncertain. Trimming stripped 7 bases from V and 3 bases from J, with 15 bases between. The germline gives CDR1 LNHDA, CDR2 SQIVND (reference sequence). The CDR3 runs to 14 residues. The CDR3 here is CASTPGGLYTEAFF. The CDR3 nucleotides read TGTGCCAGTACCCCCGGAGGGCTCTACACTGAAGCTTTCTTT.

The chain carries TRBV5-6 and TRBJ2-1; 9 bases are a match to TRBD1. Germline-derived CDR1 and CDR2 are SGHDT and YYEEEE. The CDR3 totals 15 residues. The V and J ends lost 3 bases and 5 bases, in that order; junction bases with no gene match: 6. CDR3 nucleotides: TGTGCCAGCAGCTCCAACAGGGGGCGAGACAATGAGCAGTTCTTC. Translating it yields CASSSNRGRDNEQFF.

The chain employs TRBV5-1 and TRBJ2-2; 9 bases fit TRBD2. With 1 base clipped from V and 5 bases from J, the junction kept 3 bases outside the gene matches. CDR1 and CDR2 (germline): SGHRS, YFSETQ. The CDR3 is 15 amino acids. CDR3 DNA: TGCGCCAGCAGCTTGTTTACTAGCGGGACCGGGGAGCTGTTTTTT. This translates into CASSLFTSGTGELFF.

This clonotype came up a few times. J is TRBJ2-1 and V is TRBV7-6, with D uncertain. Germline lookup yields CDR1 SGHVS and CDR2 FNYEAQ. V was trimmed by 1 base and J by 4 bases, leaving 26 bases between them. This CDR3 region has 20 residues. CDR3 nucleotides: TGTGCCAGCAGCTTAGACGCGGCCTCTACAATGAGCAGACTTTACAATGAGCAGTTCTTC. Its protein is CASSLDAASTMSRLYNEQFF.

This clonotype has at least ten counts. The genes are TRBV7-3 and TRBJ2-1, with a possible D match to TRBD1 (7 bases). The CDR3 spans 15 residues. The germline CDR1 and CDR2 sequences are SGHTA and FQGTGA. The V end was cut by 5 bases, the J end by 4 bases, with 15 bases between. The CDR3 is CASSRGQGEYNEQFF. The CDR3 DNA is TGTGCCAGCAGCCGGGGGCAGGGGGAATACAATGAGCAGTTCTTC.

The chain combines TRBV20-1 with TRBJ2-1; 14 nucleotides agree with TRBD2. There are 15 residues in the CDR3. Germline values: CDR1 DFQATT, CDR2 SNEGSKA (reference sequence). The J segment lost 6 bases and the V segment lost 5 bases, leaving 6 bases of the junction unmatched. CDR3 coding DNA: TGCAGTGCTCCCTTCGGACTAGCGGGAGGCAATGAGCAGTTCTTC. Amino acid sequence: CSAPFGLAGGNEQFF.

This clonotype occurred a few times. This rearrangement joins TRBV7-2 to TRBJ2-5, with 7 bases fitting TRBD1. Germline values: CDR1 SGHTA, CDR2 FQGNSA. The ends lost 5 bases at V and 1 base at J; junction bases unmatched: 10. The CDR3 loop spans 16 amino acids. As DNA, the CDR3 is TGTGCCAGCAGCCCCCTCCTGACAGGGCTCCAAGAGACCCAGTACTTC. It specifies CASSPLLTGLQETQYF.